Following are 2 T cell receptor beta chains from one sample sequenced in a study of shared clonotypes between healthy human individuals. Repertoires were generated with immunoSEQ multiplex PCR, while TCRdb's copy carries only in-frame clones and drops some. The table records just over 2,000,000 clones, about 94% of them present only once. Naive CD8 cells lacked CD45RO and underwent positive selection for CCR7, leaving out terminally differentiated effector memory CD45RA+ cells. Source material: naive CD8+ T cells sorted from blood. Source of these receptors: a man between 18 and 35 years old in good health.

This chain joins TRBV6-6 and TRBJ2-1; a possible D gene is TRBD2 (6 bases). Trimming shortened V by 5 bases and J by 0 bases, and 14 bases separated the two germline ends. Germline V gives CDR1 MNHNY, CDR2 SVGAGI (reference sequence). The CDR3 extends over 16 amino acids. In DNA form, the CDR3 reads TGTGCCAGCAGTACTCCTAGCGAATCCTCCTACAATGAGCAGTTCTTC. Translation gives CASSTPSESSYNEQFF.

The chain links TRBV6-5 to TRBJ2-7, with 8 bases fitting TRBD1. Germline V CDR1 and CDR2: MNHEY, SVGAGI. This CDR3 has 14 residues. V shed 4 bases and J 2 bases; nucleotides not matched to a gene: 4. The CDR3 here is CASSSLQGAYEQYF. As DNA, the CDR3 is TGTGCCAGCAGTTCGCTACAGGGGGCCTACGAGCAGTACTTC.